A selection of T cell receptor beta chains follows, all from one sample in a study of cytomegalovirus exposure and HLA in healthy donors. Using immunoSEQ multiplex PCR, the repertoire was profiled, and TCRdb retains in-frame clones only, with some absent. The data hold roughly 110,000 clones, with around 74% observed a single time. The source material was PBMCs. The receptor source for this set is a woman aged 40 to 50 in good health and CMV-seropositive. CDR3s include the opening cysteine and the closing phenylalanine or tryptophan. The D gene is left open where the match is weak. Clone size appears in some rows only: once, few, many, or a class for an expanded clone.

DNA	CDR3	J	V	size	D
TGTGCCAGTAGTAGACAGGGGCCTGAAGCTTTCTTT	CASSRQGPEAFF	TRBJ1-1	TRBV19	.	TRBD1
TGCGCCAGCAGTCCCGGGGGACAGGCAACTAAAGAGACCCAGTACTTC	CASSPGGQATKETQYF	TRBJ2-5	TRBV5-1	.	TRBD1
TGTGCCAGCAGCTTACTTGGGGCAGGGGCGCAGAGCTATGGCTACACCTTC	CASSLLGAGAQSYGYTF	TRBJ1-2	TRBV7-2	.	.
TGTGCCAGCAGCGCCCTGACAGGGAGGAACACTGAAGCTTTCTTT	CASSALTGRNTEAFF	TRBJ1-1	TRBV9	.	TRBD1
TGTGCCAGCTCACCACCAATTACCTGGACTAGCGGGGGCATTGAGCAGTTCTTC	CASSPPITWTSGGIEQFF	TRBJ2-1	TRBV18	few	TRBD2
TGCAGCGTTGAAGCACAACCGGGTGGCTATGGCTACACCTTC	CSVEAQPGGYGYTF	TRBJ1-2	TRBV29-1	.	.
TGTGCCAGCAGCCCCCTGATAAGGGGACAGTATGAAAAACTGTTTTTT	CASSPLIRGQYEKLFF	TRBJ1-4	TRBV7-8	.	TRBD1
TGTGCCAGCAGCGTAGGAGGGGGCACCTACGAGCAGTACTTC	CASSVGGGTYEQYF	TRBJ2-7	TRBV9	.	TRBD1
TGTGCCAGCAGCCAAGCGGGTAGCACAGATACGCAGTATTTT	CASSQAGSTDTQYF	TRBJ2-3	TRBV7-2	many	.
TGTGCCAGCAGCCAAGAATTGTACAGGCCCCCCATCGAGCAGTACTTC	CASSQELYRPPIEQYF	TRBJ2-7	TRBV4-2	.	.
TGTGCCAGCAGCTTGGCACAGTACTCTAAAGCTTTCTTT	CASSLAQYSKAFF	TRBJ1-1	TRBV5-6	.	.
TGCGCCAGCAGCGAACAGGGGGTAGGGAACACTGAAGCTTTCTTT	CASSEQGVGNTEAFF	TRBJ1-1	TRBV4-1	.	TRBD1
TGCAGCGTATTGGGACAGGGGGCGCCCACAGATACGCAGTATTTT	CSVLGQGAPTDTQYF	TRBJ2-3	TRBV29-1	.	TRBD1
TGTGCTAGCAGCTTAGAACAGGGGACTTCCTACGAGCAGTACTTC	CASSLEQGTSYEQYF	TRBJ2-7	TRBV7-7	.	.
TGTGCCATGAGCGGGGAAGGCTATGGCTACACCTTC	CAMSGEGYGYTF	TRBJ1-2	TRBV10-3	.	.
TGTGCCAGCAGCCTTCAGGGGGGAGTCAATCAGCCCCAGCATTTT	CASSLQGGVNQPQHF	TRBJ1-5	TRBV7-2	.	TRBD1
TGTGCCAGTAGGACAGGGGGTCGCGGGAGGAATGAGCAGTTCTTC	CASRTGGRGRNEQFF	TRBJ2-1	TRBV19	.	.
TGTGCCAGCAGTGAGACAGGGGATCAGCCCCAGCATTTT	CASSETGDQPQHF	TRBJ1-5	TRBV2	once	TRBD1
TGTGCCACCAGCGGAGCCCCGGACTATGGCTACACCTTC	CATSGAPDYGYTF	TRBJ1-2	TRBV15	.	.
TGTGCCAGCAGCTCAACGGGACAGGGGAATTCACCCCTCCACTTT	CASSSTGQGNSPLHF	TRBJ1-6	TRBV7-3	.	TRBD1
TGCGCCAGCAGCTTGGAGAGGAACACTGAAGCTTTCTTT	CASSLERNTEAFF	TRBJ1-1	TRBV5-1	.	.
TGCGCCAGCAGCCAAGAAAGGGAGATCGCTAGCGGGGATAATGAGCAGTTCTTC	CASSQEREIASGDNEQFF	TRBJ2-1	TRBV4-1	.	TRBD2
TGCGCCAGCAGCTTGGGACAGTTACGCAATCAGCCCCAGCATTTT	CASSLGQLRNQPQHF	TRBJ1-5	TRBV4-1	.	TRBD1
TGTGCCGCCGCCGGGGGGCAGAACACTGAAGCTTTCTTT	CAAAGGQNTEAFF	TRBJ1-1	TRBV10-3	.	.
TGCGCCAGCAGCTTGGGCGACAGGCCGGTCTATGGCTACACCTTC	CASSLGDRPVYGYTF	TRBJ1-2	TRBV5-1	.	.
TGCGCCAGCAGCTTATTCTTGGGGCGAGTTGCAACTAATGAAAAACTGTTTTTT	CASSLFLGRVATNEKLFF	TRBJ1-4	TRBV4-1	.	.
TGTGCCAGCAGTTCCGGCGGGGGACAGGGTAACTATGGCTACACCTTC	CASSSGGGQGNYGYTF	TRBJ1-2	TRBV5-4	.	TRBD1
TGTGCCAGCAGCCCAGGGCCTCAAGGGGATGGCTACACCTTC	CASSPGPQGDGYTF	TRBJ1-2	TRBV7-6	.	.
TGCGCCAGCAGCTCACCGGGACAGGGGCGATCACCCCTCCACTTT	CASSSPGQGRSPLHF	TRBJ1-6	TRBV5-1	few	TRBD1
TGTGCCAGCCAAGACAGAACCTTGAACACTGAAGCTTTCTTT	CASQDRTLNTEAFF	TRBJ1-1	TRBV25-1	.	.
TGTGCCAGCAGTGAAGCCTGGACGGGGGTAGGGTCCTACGAGCAGTACTTC	CASSEAWTGVGSYEQYF	TRBJ2-7	TRBV6-1	.	.
TGTGCCAGCAGCCGACTAGCGGGAACGAACACCGGGGAGCTGTTTTTT	CASSRLAGTNTGELFF	TRBJ2-2	TRBV5-4	few	TRBD2
TGCGCCAGCAGCTTGGGAGGCCGGAACACTGAAGCTTTCTTT	CASSLGGRNTEAFF	TRBJ1-1	TRBV5-1	.	.
TGTGCCAGTACCACGTGGGCGGTCGGGGATGGCTACACCTTC	CASTTWAVGDGYTF	TRBJ1-2	TRBV19	.	.
TGTGCCAGCAGCCTAAACAGGGGGATGAATTCACCCCTCCACTTT	CASSLNRGMNSPLHF	TRBJ1-6	TRBV7-9	.	TRBD1
TGTGCCAGCTCACCACTCAGGGCCCATAGCAATCAGCCCCAGCATTTT	CASSPLRAHSNQPQHF	TRBJ1-5	TRBV18	.	.
TGTGCCATTAGGACAGGGGCGACTTATGGCTACACCTTC	CAIRTGATYGYTF	TRBJ1-2	TRBV10-3	.	TRBD1
TGTGCCAGCAGCTTGAGGACAACAGGGGTAGATACGCAGTATTTT	CASSLRTTGVDTQYF	TRBJ2-3	TRBV7-9	.	TRBD1
TGCGCCAGCAGCCCGAGTTGGGGAGAGCCCCAGCATTTT	CASSPSWGEPQHF	TRBJ1-5	TRBV10-1	.	.
TGTGCCACCCAAGCGAGCCCGAACACCGGGGAGCTGTTTTTT	CATQASPNTGELFF	TRBJ2-2	TRBV15	.	.
TGTGCCAGCAGTGAACGCCAGGTGTATGGCTACACCTTC	CASSERQVYGYTF	TRBJ1-2	TRBV2	once	.
TGTGCCAGCAGCTTGGAGAGGGCGAGGGGCTACACCTTC	CASSLERARGYTF	TRBJ1-2	TRBV5-4	few	.
TGTGCCAGCAGCTTATTATCGGTCCAGGCTAATGAAAAACTGTTTTTT	CASSLLSVQANEKLFF	TRBJ1-4	TRBV7-9	once	.
TGTGCCAGCAGCCGTACAGGGTGGGCCTCCTACGAGCAGTACTTC	CASSRTGWASYEQYF	TRBJ2-7	TRBV7-9	.	.
TGTGCCAGCAGCCCCCGCGCGGGGGGCAGACAGGGAATGGGCAAAAACATTCAGTACTTC	CASSPRAGGRQGMGKNIQYF	TRBJ2-4	TRBV7-6	few	.
TGCAGCGTCAGAAGAGGGACACAGACCTCTGGAAACACCATATATTTT	CSVRRGTQTSGNTIYF	TRBJ1-3	TRBV29-1	few	.
TGTGCCAGCAGCGTAGGTGCAGGGGCTAATGAAAAACTGTTTTTT	CASSVGAGANEKLFF	TRBJ1-4	TRBV9	once	.
TGTGCCAGCAGTGAAAACATAGCGAGCACAGATACGCAGTATTTT	CASSENIASTDTQYF	TRBJ2-3	TRBV2	.	.
TGTGCCAGTAAGATGTCGGGGGCAGGGGGCAGTCAGCCCCAGCATTTT	CASKMSGAGGSQPQHF	TRBJ1-5	TRBV19	.	TRBD1
TGTGCCAGCAGTGAACTAGGGGGAGCCTACAATGAGCAGTTCTTC	CASSELGGAYNEQFF	TRBJ2-1	TRBV2	.	.
TGTGCCAGCAGCACAGGACAGGTCTCGAGCGAGCAGTACTTC	CASSTGQVSSEQYF	TRBJ2-7	TRBV7-2	few	TRBD1
TGTGCCAGCAGTGCCCCGGGACAGGGGAACGATGGCTACACCTTC	CASSAPGQGNDGYTF	TRBJ1-2	TRBV27	few	TRBD1
TGTGCCAGCAGAAGGGACACGTCCTTCTCCTACGAGCAGTACTTC	CASRRDTSFSYEQYF	TRBJ2-7	TRBV6-5	.	.
TGTGCCAGCAGCAGAGGGGGCGCGGGTCAGCCCCAGCATTTT	CASSRGGAGQPQHF	TRBJ1-5	TRBV5-4	few	TRBD1